The 25 T cell receptor beta chains listed next were all sequenced from one sample in a study of neurological immune-mediated disorders. Via MiXCR, TCRdb re-called the 5' RACE reads, giving one row per CDR3 protein. The sample includes about 66,000 distinct CDR3 sequences, around 10% of them seen just once. The time point: longitudinal time-point 2. Sequencing was carried out using PBMCs. These TCRs come from a young man in good health.

This clonotype has at least ten counts. This rearrangement joins TRBV10-3 to TRBJ2-1; no reliable D call. Germline V gives CDR1 ENHRY, CDR2 SYGVKD. The CDR3 spans 12 residues. The germline V and J ends were trimmed by 7 bases and 8 bases, with 12 bases remaining between them. The CDR3 sequence: CAITSGLDEQFF. DNA of the CDR3: TGTGCCATCACCTCCGGTTTGGATGAGCAGTTCTTC.

This sequence joins TRBV14 and TRBJ2-7; 8 nucleotides align to TRBD2. V gave up 1 base and J gave up 6 bases; unmatched junction bases: 11. CDR1 is SGHDN and CDR2 is FVKESK in the germline V gene. This CDR3 comprises 16 residues. DNA for the CDR3: TGTGCCAGCAGCCAAGTCTCCCCAGCGGGAGTTATCGAGCAGTACTTC. It translates to CASSQVSPAGVIEQYF. Full variable domain (outside the CDR3, taken from reference TRBV14 and TRBJ2-7): EAGVTQFPSHSVIEKGQTVTLRCDPISGHDNLYWYRRVMGKEIKFLLHFVKESKQDESGMPNNRFLAERTGGTYSTLKVQPAELEDSGVYFCASSQVSPAGVIEQYFGPGTRLTVT.

The V gene is TRBV10-3, the J gene TRBJ1-2; TRBD1 aligns across 8 bases. V gave up 4 bases and J gave up 0 bases; unmatched junction bases: 16. Germline loops: CDR1 ENHRY, CDR2 SYGVKD. There are 19 residues in the CDR3. This CDR3 is CAISGPQADRGPTNYGYTF. The CDR3 region has the DNA TGTGCCATCAGTGGACCCCAGGCAGACAGGGGCCCGACTAACTATGGCTACACCTTC.

This clonotype was counted many times. The CDR3 sequence is CASRLAGGPDTQYF. The DNA of the CDR3 is TGTGCCAGCAGACTAGCGGGAGGGCCAGATACGCAGTATTTT. J is TRBJ2-3 and V is TRBV25-1, with 13 nucleotides matching TRBD2. The CDR3 spans 14 residues. CDR1 and CDR2 (germline): MGHDK, SYGVNS. V dropped 6 bases and J dropped 4; count of bases not matched to a gene: 1.

This clonotype was seen many times. The chain is built from TRBV10-3 and TRBJ2-5, with 11 positions matching TRBD2. This CDR3 has 17 residues. In germline, CDR1 is ENHRY, CDR2 SYGVKD. Unmatched junction bases numbered 10, after V lost 2 bases and J lost 5 bases. The CDR3 sequence is CAISEPFSGRASETQYF. The CDR3 region has the DNA TGTGCCATCAGTGAGCCGTTTAGCGGGAGGGCCAGTGAGACCCAGTACTTC.

This clonotype showed up many times. The chain recombines TRBV29-1 with TRBJ2-2, with 7 positions matching TRBD2. The CDR3 is 14 residues long. Germline V lookup: CDR1 SQVTM, CDR2 ANQGSEA. J was trimmed by 4 bases and V by 6 bases; bases with no gene match: 8. The CDR3 nucleotides read TGCAGCGTCCGCGGGGGAGGTGCCACCGGGGAGCTGTTTTTT. This translates into CSVRGGGATGELFF.

This clonotype was found many times. This chain uses TRBV20-1 with TRBJ1-5, with TRBD1 matching over 8 bases. The CDR3 loop spans 13 amino acids. With V trimmed by 5 bases and J by 1 base, 1 base remained unmatched. The germline V gene encodes CDR1 DFQATT and CDR2 SNEGSKA (reference sequence). CDR3: CSARDRSNQPQHF. CDR3 sequence (DNA): TGCAGTGCTCGGGACAGGAGCAATCAGCCCCAGCATTTT.

This clonotype was counted many times. V usage is TRBV11-2 and J usage is TRBJ2-3, with D possibly being TRBD2 (5 bases). V lost 2 bases and J 3 bases, leaving 12 bases between the germline ends. Germline lookup yields CDR1 SGHAT and CDR2 FQNNGV. CDR3 length: 15 residues. Written as DNA, the CDR3 is TGTGCCAGCAGCTTAAGTGTCGGCGGGACAGATACGCAGTATTTT. As protein: CASSLSVGGTDTQYF.

In this sample, this clonotype turned up many times. The chain couples TRBV14 to TRBJ2-2, with unresolved D. CDR3 size: 13 residues. V was cut by 4 bases and J by 2 bases, with 5 bases left in between. Germline CDR1 SGHDN, CDR2 FVKESK. The CDR3 spells CASSLFNTGELFF. The CDR3 DNA reads as TGTGCCAGCAGCCTCTTTAACACCGGGGAGCTGTTTTTT.

This clonotype occurred many times. This chain joins TRBV6-1 and TRBJ1-1; no clear D gene. The CDR3 totals 13 residues. Germline V gives CDR1 MNHNS, CDR2 SASEGT. Trimming removed 0 bases from V and 3 bases from J, with 5 bases in between. The chain's CDR3 is CASSEATYTEAFF. The CDR3 bases are TGTGCCAGCAGTGAAGCTACCTACACTGAAGCTTTCTTT.

The V gene is TRBV19, the J gene TRBJ2-2; tentatively, D is TRBD2 (6 bases). Germline V lookup: CDR1 LNHDA, CDR2 SQIVND (reference sequence). The V and J ends lost 6 bases and 3 bases respectively, with 11 bases between them. The CDR3 length is 14 residues. For the CDR3, the DNA is TGTGCCAGTAGGGGAGCGGGCTACACCGGGGAGCTGTTTTTT. It codes for CASRGAGYTGELFF.

The chain uses TRBV28 and TRBJ2-7; D call uncertain. Germline V gene lookup returns CDR1 MDHEN and CDR2 SYDVKM. The CDR3 runs 14 residues. The V gene lost 8 bases and the J gene lost 5 bases, with 19 bases spanning the gap. In DNA form, the CDR3 reads TGTGCCAGCTTACGGACCTTCGGTTCCCACGAGCAGTACTTC. This sequence encodes CASLRTFGSHEQYF. The full variable domain, with the rest looked up from reference TRBV28 and TRBJ2-7, is DVKVTQSSRYLVKRTGEKVFLECVQDMDHENMFWYRQDPGLGLRLIYFSYDVKMKEKGDIPEGYSVSREKKERFSLILESASTNQTSMYLCASLRTFGSHEQYFGPGTRLTVT.

Many counts were recorded for this clonotype. The chain recombines TRBV20-1 with TRBJ1-1; the match to TRBD1 covers 7 bases. J was trimmed by 5 bases and V by 6 bases; bases with no gene match: 9. Germline CDR1 DFQATT, CDR2 SNEGSKA (reference sequence). The CDR3 is 13 amino acids. Here the CDR3 reads CSADRQGGTEAFF. The CDR3 DNA follows: TGCAGTGCGGACCGACAGGGAGGAACTGAAGCTTTCTTT.

This clonotype was detected ten times or more. This sequence joins TRBV7-3 and TRBJ2-2; perhaps TRBD2 as D (5 bases). Germline V gene lookup returns CDR1 SGHTA and CDR2 FQGTGA. V was trimmed by 1 base and J by 5 bases, leaving 11 bases between them. The CDR3 is 15 residues long. This CDR3 reads CASSLIGRGTGELFF. DNA for the CDR3: TGTGCCAGCAGCTTAATAGGCCGAGGGACCGGGGAGCTGTTTTTT.

With respect to this clonotype: It may be a read error: a sequence one base away is much more abundant. The chain links TRBV29-1 to TRBJ2-3; 9 nucleotides match TRBD2. The germline gives CDR1 SQVTM, CDR2 ANQGSEA. The V and J ends lost 3 bases and 4 bases, in that order; junction bases with no gene match: 2. CDR3 size: 13 residues. CDR3 DNA: TGCAGCGTTGATGGCGGGAGGGCAGATACGCAGTATTTT. Translated, it gives CSVDGGRADTQYF.

This clonotype has a count of ten or more. The V and J genes are TRBV7-2 and TRBJ2-7; D is unclear. Germline V lookup: CDR1 SGHTA, CDR2 FQGNSA. The CDR3 contains 13 residues. Deletions cut 2 bases from V and 2 bases from J, with 7 bases between. The CDR3 region is CASSLSPTYEQYF. CDR3 nucleotides: TGTGCCAGCAGCTTATCCCCGACCTACGAGCAGTACTTC.

This clonotype appeared many times. V gene TRBV10-2 combines with J gene TRBJ1-1; D not resolved. V was shortened by 2 bases and J by 0 bases, with 7 bases between the two germline ends. CDR1 is WSHSY and CDR2 is SAAADI in the germline V gene. This CDR3 is built from 14 residues. The DNA for the CDR3 is TGCGCCAGCAGTGAGGCCAACATGAACACTGAAGCTTTCTTT. Translating it yields CASSEANMNTEAFF.

This clonotype showed up many times. The chain couples TRBV5-1 to TRBJ1-2, with 8 bases aligning to TRBD1. With V trimmed by 0 bases and J by 4 bases, 5 bases remained unmatched. Germline V lookup: CDR1 SGHRS, CDR2 YFSETQ. The CDR3 runs to 15 residues. The CDR3 DNA reads TGCGCCAGCAGCTTGGAAGGGACAGGCATCTATGGCTACACCTTC. Translation gives CASSLEGTGIYGYTF.

This clonotype was recorded many times. V is TRBV3-1 and J is TRBJ2-3; tentatively, D is TRBD2 (6 bases). The CDR3 loop spans 15 amino acids. The germline V and J ends were trimmed by 1 base and 3 bases, with 11 bases remaining between them. CDR1 and CDR2 (germline): LGHDT, YNNKEL (reference sequence). The CDR3 is CASSQVWGVTDTQYF. The CDR3 DNA is TGTGCCAGCAGCCAAGTTTGGGGGGTAACAGATACGCAGTATTTT.

This clonotype occurred many times. The V and J genes are TRBV4-3 and TRBJ2-1; 7 nucleotides line up with TRBD2. The CDR3 is 16 amino acids. Germline CDR1 reads LGHNA; CDR2 reads YSLEER. V shed 0 bases, J shed 4 bases, and the junction held 6 bases outside the gene matches. CDR3 coding DNA: TGCGCCAGCAGCCAAGATATCGCACTAGCGTACAATGAGCAGTTCTTC. It encodes CASSQDIALAYNEQFF.

In its sample, this clonotype was seen a few times. The gene calls are TRBV7-6 and TRBJ2-3; a possible D gene is TRBD1 (6 bases). Trimming removed 5 bases at V and 4 bases at J, with 13 bases between. The length of the CDR3 is 14 residues. The germline V gene has CDR1 SGHVS and CDR2 FNYEAQ. The CDR3 bases are TGTGCCAGCAGCCCGGTTGGGGGCCCAGATACGCAGTATTTT. This gives the protein CASSPVGGPDTQYF.

A remark on this clonotype: One end of the junction varies from germline; a read error may be responsible. The rearrangement uses TRBV6-2 or TRBV6-3 and TRBJ2-7; the match to TRBD2 covers 7 bases. This CDR3 contains 14 residues. Looked up from germline, CDR1 is MNHEY and CDR2 is SVGEGT. CDR3: CACSAGGNSYEQYF. For the CDR3, the DNA is TGTGCCTGCAGTGCCGGGGGGAACTCCTACGAGCAGTACTTC.

Notes on this clonotype: A much larger clone sits a single nucleotide away, making a read error possible. The V gene is TRBV7-2, the J gene TRBJ2-4, with D possibly matching TRBD1 (5 bases). Trimming left V 1 base short and J 12 bases short, with 31 bases between. CDR1 is SGHTA and CDR2 is FQGNSA in the germline V gene. The CDR3 consists of 19 residues. The DNA for the CDR3 is TGTGCCAGCAGCTTAGGGGTGAAGGGCTCCGAAGTACAGGTCTGTACTCAGTACTTC. Translation gives CASSLGVKGSEVQVCTQYF.

Many counts were recorded for this clonotype. This rearrangement joins TRBV11-2 to TRBJ2-7, with 10 bases identical to TRBD2. CDR3 size: 15 residues. From germline, CDR1 is SGHAT and CDR2 FQNNGV. V was clipped by 2 bases and J by 1 base; unmatched bases: 2. The CDR3 reads CASSLWTSGSYEQYF. The DNA of the CDR3 is TGTGCCAGCAGCTTATGGACTAGCGGATCCTACGAGCAGTACTTC.

This clonotype appeared many times. The chain has TRBV20-1 and TRBJ2-1; 7 bases map to TRBD2. This CDR3 spans 16 amino acids. The germline CDR1 and CDR2 sequences are DFQATT and SNEGSKA (reference sequence). J was trimmed by 5 bases and V by 2 bases; bases with no gene match: 12. The CDR3 sequence: CSARSPPGLLNNEQFF. CDR3 in DNA: TGCAGTGCTAGATCCCCTCCGGGACTACTTAACAATGAGCAGTTCTTC.